This T cell receptor (beta chain) was found in a study of CD8 T cells in ankylosing spondylitis. TCRdb itself ran the 5' RACE reads through MiXCR, one entry per CDR3 protein. The data hold about 320,000 distinct CDR3 sequences, with about 9.9% observed a single time. The sequence derives from a female donor with ankylosing spondylitis or in good health (not recorded which). Material for sequencing was blood, either unsorted or a sorted T cell fraction (not recorded which).

The CDR3 loop is CSASRDLAGGIHEQYF. DNA for the CDR3: TGCAGTGCTAGTAGGGACTTAGCGGGGGGGATCCACGAGCAGTACTTC. The rearrangement joins TRBV20-1 to TRBJ2-7; 11 bases align to TRBD2. Trimming removed 3 bases from V and 5 bases from J; junction bases left unmatched: 12. In germline, CDR1 is DFQATT, CDR2 SNEGSKA (reference sequence). CDR3 length: 16 residues.